Listed here is a single T cell receptor beta chain. Germline assignment: CDR1 SGHDN and CDR2 FVKESK. The CDR3 is 18 amino acids. Trimming removed 0 bases from V and 0 bases from J, with 15 bases in between. The data derive from a study of shared T cell receptors in the human thymus. Sequencing used immunoSEQ multiplex PCR; TCRdb keeps in-frame clones, though not all of them. This sample has about 400,000 clones, with 85% to 95% found just once. The sequence came from a human donor. V and J are TRBV14 and TRBJ2-1; no reliable D call. The sample taken for sequencing was thymocytes. The CDR3 region is CASSQDLPRLGSYNEQFF. CDR3 nucleotide sequence: TGTGCCAGCAGCCAAGATCTTCCCCGGCTGGGCTCCTACAATGAGCAGTTCTTC.